This T cell receptor beta chain appears in the sequencing data of a study of OX40 agonist ivuxolimab in advanced cancers. Study-level information: An agonistic anti-OX40 (CD134) antibody, ivuxolimab, was used to treat the patients. Cancers in dose escalation were hepatocellular, melanoma, renal cell and head and neck. Whole-study results and caveats: Fewer expanded clones were found on average in CD4+ than in CD8+ T cells.

As for this clone: The antigen is not known.

The protocol was immunoSEQ multiplex PCR, while the TCRdb copy is restricted to in-frame clones and leaves out a portion. There are tens of thousands of clones in the sample; 85% to 90% occur only once, and under 0.9% lies in the top ten. Germline-derived CDR1 and CDR2 are KGHSH and LQKENI. The CDR3 loop spans 14 amino acids. V was pared by 1 base and J by 2 bases, with 8 bases between. Patients with a history of autoimmune disease or on systemic immunosuppression were excluded. The TCR was taken from an adult with an advanced solid tumor such as melanoma, head and neck, liver or kidney cancer. J is TRBJ1-1 and V is TRBV18; D possibly corresponds to TRBD1 (5 bases). This specimen consisted of CD4+ or CD8+ T cells sorted from blood, obtained in a trial of the OX40 agonist ivuxolimab. CDR3 DNA sequence: TGTGCCAGCTCACCACGGGGGGTTAACACTGAAGCTTTCTTT. Translation gives CASSPRGVNTEAFF.